These T cell receptor beta chains were read from a single sample in a study of graft-versus-host responses after intestinal transplantation. Produced via immunoSEQ multiplex PCR; TCRdb's table is partial and in-frame only. The sample lists roughly 97,000 clones; over 75% were seen once. Sample: PBMCs, taken 450 to 480 days after intestinal transplant. All receptors derive from a human patient who received an intestinal transplant, so some T cells may come from the graft donor. CDR3s include the opening cysteine and the closing phenylalanine or tryptophan. Each record gives: CDR3 protein, CDR3 DNA, D gene, J gene, clone size, V gene. A D gene is named only where the DNA matches it firmly. A row's size may be missing; if present it is once, few, many or a size class.

cdr3_aa: CASSLYYDRGLQETQYF
cdr3_nt: TGTGCCAGCAGCTTGTATTACGACAGGGGGCTCCAAGAGACCCAGTACTTC
d_call: TRBD1
j_call: TRBJ2-5
clone_size: .
v_call: TRBV5-8

cdr3_aa: CASSQEEAWGTEAFF
cdr3_nt: TGTGCCAGCAGCCAAGAGGAGGCTTGGGGCACTGAAGCTTTCTTT
d_call: .
j_call: TRBJ1-1
clone_size: .
v_call: TRBV4-2

cdr3_aa: CASSPPGLSTDTQYF
cdr3_nt: TGTGCCAGCAGCCCCCCTGGACTTAGCACAGATACGCAGTATTTT
d_call: .
j_call: TRBJ2-3
clone_size: .
v_call: TRBV11-2

cdr3_aa: CASGSPTGVFEEQYF
cdr3_nt: TGTGCTAGTGGTTCCCCTACAGGGGTTTTTGAAGAGCAGTACTTC
d_call: TRBD1
j_call: TRBJ2-5
clone_size: .
v_call: TRBV12-5

cdr3_aa: CASISYGGQETQYF
cdr3_nt: TGTGCCAGCATTTCCTACGGGGGGCAAGAGACCCAGTACTTC
d_call: TRBD2
j_call: TRBJ2-5
clone_size: .
v_call: TRBV2

cdr3_aa: CASQGGADLYNEQFF
cdr3_nt: TGCGCCAGCCAGGGGGGGGCGGACCTCTACAATGAGCAGTTCTTC
d_call: .
j_call: TRBJ2-1
clone_size: .
v_call: TRBV5-1

cdr3_aa: CSSRPSQETQYF
cdr3_nt: TGCAGCTCCCGGCCGTCTCAAGAGACCCAGTACTTC
d_call: .
j_call: TRBJ2-5
clone_size: .
v_call: TRBV29-1

cdr3_aa: CASSLLRRASVEQYF
cdr3_nt: TGTGCCAGCAGCTTACTTCGGCGAGCGTCGGTCGAGCAGTACTTC
d_call: .
j_call: TRBJ2-7
clone_size: .
v_call: TRBV11-2

cdr3_aa: CASSTILAGVGEQFF
cdr3_nt: TGTGCCAGCAGCACCATTCTGGCAGGGGTCGGTGAGCAGTTCTTC
d_call: .
j_call: TRBJ2-1
clone_size: once
v_call: TRBV7-9

cdr3_aa: CASSVGWGGPYEQYF
cdr3_nt: TGTGCCAGCAGCGTAGGGTGGGGGGGACCCTACGAGCAGTACTTC
d_call: TRBD2
j_call: TRBJ2-7
clone_size: .
v_call: TRBV9

cdr3_aa: CASSPVRGGGPDTQYF
cdr3_nt: TGTGCCAGCAGCCCAGTGAGGGGGGGCGGACCAGATACGCAGTATTTT
d_call: .
j_call: TRBJ2-3
clone_size: .
v_call: TRBV7-3

cdr3_aa: CASTKTSGVLTDTQYF
cdr3_nt: TGCGCCAGCACCAAGACTAGCGGGGTCCTCACAGATACGCAGTATTTT
d_call: TRBD2
j_call: TRBJ2-3
clone_size: .
v_call: TRBV5-1

cdr3_aa: CASQGGDRALQQYF
cdr3_nt: TGTGCCAGCCAAGGGGGGGACAGGGCCCTCCAGCAGTACTTC
d_call: TRBD1
j_call: TRBJ2-7
clone_size: .
v_call: TRBV28

cdr3_aa: CASSIRQINEKLLF
cdr3_nt: TGTGCCAGCAGCATCCGACAGATTAATGAAAAACTGCTTTTT
d_call: .
j_call: TRBJ1-4
clone_size: .
v_call: TRBV7-8

cdr3_aa: CASSRYQQETQYF
cdr3_nt: TGCGCCAGCAGCCGATATCAGCAAGAGACCCAGTACTTC
d_call: .
j_call: TRBJ2-5
clone_size: .
v_call: TRBV5-1

cdr3_aa: CSASGTNEQYF
cdr3_nt: TGCAGTGCTTCCGGGACCAACGAGCAGTACTTC
d_call: .
j_call: TRBJ2-7
clone_size: .
v_call: TRBV20-1

cdr3_aa: CASSGTPKTDTQYF
cdr3_nt: TGTGCCAGCAGCGGGACCCCCAAGACAGATACGCAGTATTTT
d_call: .
j_call: TRBJ2-3
clone_size: .
v_call: TRBV27

cdr3_aa: CASTGFGAEKLFF
cdr3_nt: TGTGCCAGCACCGGATTTGGGGCGGAAAAACTGTTCTTT
d_call: .
j_call: TRBJ1-4
clone_size: once
v_call: TRBV27

cdr3_aa: CASSQRTGAGEQYF
cdr3_nt: TGTGCCAGCAGCCAGCGAACAGGGGCGGGGGAGCAGTACTTC
d_call: .
j_call: TRBJ2-7
clone_size: .
v_call: TRBV4-2

cdr3_aa: CASSLTKNRRPQHF
cdr3_nt: TGTGCCAGCAGTCTAACGAAGAACAGGCGGCCCCAGCATTTT
d_call: .
j_call: TRBJ1-5
clone_size: .
v_call: TRBV6-5

cdr3_aa: CASSLGQPTYLSYEQYF
cdr3_nt: TGTGCCAGCAGCCTGGGACAGCCGACCTACCTCTCCTACGAGCAGTACTTC
d_call: TRBD1
j_call: TRBJ2-7
clone_size: .
v_call: TRBV27

cdr3_aa: CASGGTVVPPTEAFF
cdr3_nt: TGTGCCAGCGGGGGGACAGTTGTCCCCCCCACTGAAGCTTTCTTT
d_call: TRBD1
j_call: TRBJ1-1
clone_size: .
v_call: TRBV6-5

cdr3_aa: CASWERGEKLFF
cdr3_nt: TGCGCCAGCTGGGAGCGAGGTGAAAAACTGTTTTTT
d_call: .
j_call: TRBJ1-4
clone_size: .
v_call: TRBV10-2

cdr3_aa: CASSVGRGWTGELFF
cdr3_nt: TGTGCCAGCAGCGTAGGGCGGGGTTGGACCGGGGAGCTGTTTTTT
d_call: .
j_call: TRBJ2-2
clone_size: .
v_call: TRBV9

cdr3_aa: CASSTGTGLFSGNTIYF
cdr3_nt: TGTGCCAGCAGCACCGGGACAGGGCTATTCTCTGGAAACACCATATATTTT
d_call: TRBD1
j_call: TRBJ1-3
clone_size: .
v_call: TRBV9

cdr3_aa: CASTRGGNTEAFF
cdr3_nt: TGTGCCAGCACCAGGGGGGGGAACACTGAAGCTTTCTTT
d_call: TRBD1
j_call: TRBJ1-1
clone_size: .
v_call: TRBV27

cdr3_aa: CASRAAGGDQPQHF
cdr3_nt: TGTGCCAGCAGGGCCGCAGGGGGGGATCAGCCCCAGCATTTT
d_call: TRBD1
j_call: TRBJ1-5
clone_size: few
v_call: TRBV6-1

cdr3_aa: CASSLGGSNYTF
cdr3_nt: TGTGCCAGCAGCTTAGGAGGATCCAACTACACCTTC
d_call: .
j_call: TRBJ1-2
clone_size: few
v_call: TRBV11-3

cdr3_aa: CASSQKGFEGGSGYTF
cdr3_nt: TGCGCCAGCAGCCAAAAGGGTTTTGAGGGTGGGTCTGGCTACACCTTC
d_call: .
j_call: TRBJ1-2
clone_size: .
v_call: TRBV4-1

cdr3_aa: CASSVLGGGADTQYF
cdr3_nt: TGTGCCAGCAGTGTCCTGGGGGGCGGGGCAGATACGCAGTATTTT
d_call: .
j_call: TRBJ2-3
clone_size: .
v_call: TRBV6-1

cdr3_aa: CASSQQPVYGYTF
cdr3_nt: TGCGCCAGCAGCCAACAGCCTGTCTATGGCTACACCTTC
d_call: .
j_call: TRBJ1-2
clone_size: .
v_call: TRBV4-1

cdr3_aa: CASSQGRYGYTF
cdr3_nt: TGTGCCAGCAGCCAAGGGAGGTATGGCTACACCTTC
d_call: .
j_call: TRBJ1-2
clone_size: .
v_call: TRBV14

cdr3_aa: CSASSVGTQYF
cdr3_nt: TGCAGTGCTAGTAGTGTCGGGACCCAGTACTTC
d_call: .
j_call: TRBJ2-5
clone_size: .
v_call: TRBV20-1

cdr3_aa: CASSRLDGTQHF
cdr3_nt: TGTGCCAGCAGCCGGCTGGACGGGACCCAGCATTTT
d_call: .
j_call: TRBJ1-5
clone_size: .
v_call: TRBV7-9

cdr3_aa: CASSIGLDLYEQYF
cdr3_nt: TGCGCCAGCAGCATCGGACTAGACCTCTACGAGCAGTACTTC
d_call: TRBD2
j_call: TRBJ2-7
clone_size: .
v_call: TRBV5-1

cdr3_aa: CASSPEGGWAYEQYF
cdr3_nt: TGTGCCAGCAGTCCCGAAGGGGGGTGGGCCTACGAGCAGTACTTC
d_call: .
j_call: TRBJ2-7
clone_size: .
v_call: TRBV6-1

cdr3_aa: CASSSTKYGDNSPLHF
cdr3_nt: TGTGCCAGCAGCTCAACGAAGTACGGGGATAATTCACCCCTCCACTTT
d_call: .
j_call: TRBJ1-6
clone_size: .
v_call: TRBV7-9

cdr3_aa: CASSEYSPVGEKLFF
cdr3_nt: TGTGCCAGCAGTGAGTACAGTCCGGTGGGTGAAAAACTGTTTTTT
d_call: .
j_call: TRBJ1-4
clone_size: few
v_call: TRBV2

cdr3_aa: CSVPGPTGELFF
cdr3_nt: TGCAGCGTTCCCGGGCCCACCGGGGAGCTGTTTTTT
d_call: .
j_call: TRBJ2-2
clone_size: .
v_call: TRBV29-1

cdr3_aa: CASSYSSGTKGYTF
cdr3_nt: TGTGCCAGCAGTTACTCCTCCGGGACAAAGGGCTACACCTTC
d_call: .
j_call: TRBJ1-2
clone_size: once
v_call: TRBV6-5

cdr3_aa: CASSVRGLDTEAFF
cdr3_nt: TGTGCCAGCAGTGTCAGGGGTTTGGACACTGAAGCTTTCTTT
d_call: .
j_call: TRBJ1-1
clone_size: few
v_call: TRBV2

cdr3_aa: CASSPGQRRNTEAFF
cdr3_nt: TGTGCCAGCAGTCCCGGACAGCGGCGGAACACTGAAGCTTTCTTT
d_call: .
j_call: TRBJ1-1
clone_size: .
v_call: TRBV6-5

cdr3_aa: CSAPTGLGYTF
cdr3_nt: TGCAGTGCGCCGACAGGACTTGGCTACACCTTC
d_call: .
j_call: TRBJ1-2
clone_size: .
v_call: TRBV20-1

cdr3_aa: CASSVPQGAGTEAFF
cdr3_nt: TGTGCCAGCAGTGTTCCCCAGGGGGCAGGAACTGAAGCTTTCTTT
d_call: TRBD1
j_call: TRBJ1-1
clone_size: .
v_call: TRBV6-1

cdr3_aa: CASSPGTAAPYEQYF
cdr3_nt: TGTGCCAGCAGTCCGGGGACGGCTGCCCCCTACGAGCAGTACTTC
d_call: .
j_call: TRBJ2-7
clone_size: .
v_call: TRBV27

cdr3_aa: CASSRGREQFF
cdr3_nt: TGTGCCAGCTCCAGGGGGCGTGAGCAGTTCTTC
d_call: TRBD1
j_call: TRBJ2-1
clone_size: .
v_call: TRBV27

cdr3_aa: CASSRGAVPLPGANVLTF
cdr3_nt: TGTGCCAGCAGTAGGGGGGCAGTCCCCTTACCTGGGGCCAACGTCCTGACTTTC
d_call: .
j_call: TRBJ2-6
clone_size: once
v_call: TRBV7-9

cdr3_aa: CASRLQGVTNQPQHF
cdr3_nt: TGTGCCAGCAGACTCCAGGGGGTCACCAATCAGCCCCAGCATTTT
d_call: TRBD1
j_call: TRBJ1-5
clone_size: .
v_call: TRBV27

cdr3_aa: CASSYSQGNYGYTF
cdr3_nt: TGTGCCAGCAGTTACTCACAGGGGAACTATGGCTACACCTTC
d_call: TRBD1
j_call: TRBJ1-2
clone_size: .
v_call: TRBV6-5

cdr3_aa: CASSVEDSNQPQHF
cdr3_nt: TGTGCCAGCAGCGTAGAAGATAGCAATCAGCCCCAGCATTTT
d_call: .
j_call: TRBJ1-5
clone_size: .
v_call: TRBV9

cdr3_aa: CAISEGNEQFF
cdr3_nt: TGTGCCATCAGTGAGGGCAATGAGCAGTTCTTC
d_call: .
j_call: TRBJ2-1
clone_size: .
v_call: TRBV10-3

cdr3_aa: CASSLQIAGGPGEQFF
cdr3_nt: TGTGCCAGCAGCCTTCAAATAGCGGGGGGGCCTGGTGAGCAGTTCTTC
d_call: TRBD2
j_call: TRBJ2-1
clone_size: .
v_call: TRBV5-6

cdr3_aa: CASSELGLAAGELFF
cdr3_nt: TGTGCCAGCAGTGAACTGGGACTAGCCGCCGGGGAGCTGTTTTTT
d_call: TRBD2
j_call: TRBJ2-2
clone_size: .
v_call: TRBV6-1

cdr3_aa: CAISRTGNSGANVLTF
cdr3_nt: TGTGCCATCAGTAGGACAGGGAATTCCGGGGCCAACGTCCTGACTTTC
d_call: TRBD1
j_call: TRBJ2-6
clone_size: once
v_call: TRBV10-3

cdr3_aa: CASTEGADNQPQHF
cdr3_nt: TGTGCCAGCACCGAGGGCGCCGACAATCAGCCCCAGCATTTT
d_call: .
j_call: TRBJ1-5
clone_size: .
v_call: TRBV28